This passage covers 27 T cell receptor beta chains from one sample sequenced in a study of identical twins. Using its own MiXCR run on the 5' RACE reads, TCRdb lists one record per CDR3 protein. The sample lists 1.5 million to 2 million distinct CDR3 sequences, about 32% occurring once. The source material was cord blood. The source is a newborn girl in good health.

The V call is TRBV27, the J call TRBJ2-3; 7 positions match TRBD2. V lost 7 bases and J lost 6; bases outside the gene matches: 16. CDR3 size: 16 residues. Germline V gene lookup returns CDR1 MNHEY and CDR2 SMNVEV (reference sequence). CDR3 DNA: TGTGCCAGCAATCCGGGACTACCGGGAGGAGTGGATACGCAGTATTTT. The encoded protein is CASNPGLPGGVDTQYF.

The chain carries TRBV25-1 and TRBJ2-1, with 8 bases fitting TRBD1. The CDR3 totals 16 residues. V lost 5 bases, J lost 1 base, and 7 bases stayed unmatched. Germline V CDR1 and CDR2: MGHDK, SYGVNS. The DNA of the CDR3 is TGTGCCAGCAGTTTGCAGGGGGCAGGATCCTACAATGAGCAGTTCTTC. It translates to CASSLQGAGSYNEQFF.

The chain links TRBV5-1 to TRBJ1-2, with TRBD1 matching over 7 bases. Germline CDR1 is SGHRS and CDR2 is YFSETQ. This CDR3 spans 14 amino acids. The J segment lost 8 bases and the V segment lost 2 bases, leaving 9 bases of the junction unmatched. This chain's CDR3 is CASSFDREVDGYTF. In nucleotides, the CDR3 is TGCGCCAGCAGCTTTGACAGGGAAGTAGACGGCTACACCTTC.

V and J are TRBV3-1 and TRBJ2-5, with 8 positions matching TRBD2. CDR1 and CDR2 from the germline V gene are LGHDT and YNNKEL (reference sequence). The CDR3 runs 15 residues. V shed 6 bases, J shed 1 base, and the junction held 7 bases outside the gene matches. CDR3 in DNA: TGTGCCAGCAGGGGAGCGGGAGACTTCCAAGAGACCCAGTACTTC. It yields the protein CASRGAGDFQETQYF.

This clonotype was picked up a small number of times. The chain is built from TRBV12-3 or TRBV12-4 and TRBJ2-7; TRBD1 is a possible D gene (6 bases). The V and J ends lost 5 bases and 7 bases respectively, with 12 bases between them. The CDR3 runs 12 residues. The CDR3 protein is CASSTGLNEQYF. The CDR3 region has the DNA TGTGCCAGCAGTACAGGGTTGAATGAGCAGTACTTC.

This clonotype came up many times. This chain connects TRBV11-1 to TRBJ2-1, with D possibly being TRBD1 (5 bases). V shed 8 bases and J shed 0 bases, with 11 bases lying between them. The length of the CDR3 is 14 residues. Germline values: CDR1 SGHAT, CDR2 FQDESV (reference sequence). CDR3 loop: CASCTGRSYNEQFF. The CDR3 DNA sequence: TGTGCCAGCTGCACAGGACGCTCCTACAATGAGCAGTTCTTC.

V is TRBV25-1 and J is TRBJ2-7, with 10 bases matching TRBD2. The CDR3 loop spans 15 amino acids. Germline CDR1 MGHDK, CDR2 SYGVNS. Trimming took 3 bases from V and 1 from J; bases not matched to a gene: 3. The CDR3 nucleotides read TGTGCCAGCAGTGAGAGCGGGAGGGCATCCTACGAGCAGTACTTC. It yields the protein CASSESGRASYEQYF.

This clonotype was counted ten times or more. This chain joins TRBV27 and TRBJ2-3; D unresolved. This CDR3 has 15 amino acids. Trimming removed 6 bases from V and 0 bases from J, with 13 bases in between. CDR1 and CDR2 from the germline V gene are MNHEY and SMNVEV (reference sequence). The CDR3 nucleotides are TGTGCCAGCAGCACCCGACCCTCTAGCACAGATACGCAGTATTTT. It is translated as CASSTRPSSTDTQYF.

The V gene is TRBV7-2, the J gene TRBJ2-3; perhaps TRBD2 as D (5 bases). The CDR3 runs 13 residues. Germline CDR1 SGHTA, CDR2 FQGNSA. V shed 4 bases and J shed 5 bases, with 10 bases lying between them. CDR3 bases: TGTGCCAGCAGCTCGGACTGGCGAGATACGCAGTATTTT. This gives the protein CASSSDWRDTQYF.

The chain recombines TRBV27 with TRBJ2-1; 12 nucleotides match TRBD2. V shed 1 base and J 4 bases; nucleotides not matched to a gene: 5. CDR1 is MNHEY and CDR2 is SMNVEV in the germline V gene (reference sequence). This CDR3 has 17 residues. CDR3 in amino acids: CASSLWPSGRGYNEQFF. DNA of the CDR3: TGTGCCAGCAGTTTATGGCCTAGCGGGAGGGGATACAATGAGCAGTTCTTC.

J is TRBJ1-6 and V is TRBV28; no definite D call. The V gene lost 7 bases and the J gene lost 9 bases, with 19 bases spanning the gap. This CDR3 comprises 15 residues. The germline CDR1 and CDR2 sequences are MDHEN and SYDVKM. The CDR3 sequence: CASISRYGRGSPLHF. The CDR3 DNA reads as TGTGCCAGCATTAGCCGGTACGGCCGGGGTTCACCCCTCCACTTT.

J is TRBJ2-3 and V is TRBV4-2; D might be TRBD2 (5 bases). From germline, CDR1 is LGHNA and CDR2 YNFKEQ. This CDR3 spans 16 amino acids. Trimming removed 1 base from V and 1 base from J, with 12 bases in between. The CDR3 is CASSQGSKGGTDTQYF. The CDR3 nucleotides read TGTGCCAGCAGCCAAGGGAGCAAGGGAGGCACAGATACGCAGTATTTT.

This clonotype was detected a few times. The DNA of the CDR3 is TGTGCCAGCAGCTTTTCCTTAAGGGAGGCCTACGAGCAGTACTTC. It is translated as CASSFSLREAYEQYF. The chain couples TRBV5-6 to TRBJ2-7; TRBD2 might be the D (6 bases). Germline V CDR1 and CDR2: SGHDT, YYEEEE. The V and J ends lost 2 bases and 2 bases respectively, with 14 bases between them. This CDR3 contains 15 residues.

This sequence joins TRBV25-1 and TRBJ2-4, with no clear D. Trimming stripped 3 bases from V and 15 bases from J, with 15 bases between. Germline-derived CDR1 and CDR2 are MGHDK and SYGVNS. CDR3 length: 12 residues. Written as DNA, the CDR3 is TGTGCCAGCAGTGAGAGTGAGGTTTTATGGTACTTC. It yields the protein CASSESEVLWYF.

This clonotype showed up just a few times. The V and J genes are TRBV20-1 and TRBJ1-1; D is unresolved. V shed 5 bases and J shed 1 base, with 17 bases lying between them. Per the germline V gene, CDR1 is DFQATT and CDR2 is SNEGSKA (reference sequence). This CDR3 region has 15 residues. In nucleotides, the CDR3 is TGCAGTGCTCTCCACCACTTACAGCCGAACACTGAAGCTTTCTTT. This sequence encodes CSALHHLQPNTEAFF.

This clonotype turned up a few times. The CDR3 region is CSAPGIRLPDTQYF. In DNA, the CDR3 is TGCAGTGCTCCCGGGATCAGGCTTCCAGATACGCAGTATTTT. V and J are TRBV20-1 and TRBJ2-3, with a tentative D call TRBD2 (5 bases). CDR3 length: 14 residues. CDR1 is DFQATT and CDR2 is SNEGSKA in the germline V gene (reference sequence). V dropped 5 bases and J dropped 4 bases, with 16 bases sitting between them.

The chain couples TRBV20-1 to TRBJ2-5; 10 bases match TRBD2. The germline V gene encodes CDR1 DFQATT and CDR2 SNEGSKA (reference sequence). V lost 0 bases to trimming and J lost 2 bases; unmatched junction nucleotides: 12. This CDR3 has 18 residues. The CDR3 here is CSARDFGSGGIPQETQYF. CDR3 DNA: TGCAGTGCTAGAGATTTCGGTAGCGGGGGGATCCCACAAGAGACCCAGTACTTC.

This clonotype was recorded a few times. V is TRBV20-1 and J is TRBJ2-3, with D perhaps matching TRBD1 (5 bases). This CDR3 region has 13 residues. V shed 2 bases and J shed 6 bases, with 12 bases lying between them. The germline V gene encodes CDR1 DFQATT and CDR2 SNEGSKA (reference sequence). The CDR3 is CSARPGPVDTQYF. The CDR3 nucleotides are TGCAGTGCTAGACCAGGGCCCGTGGATACGCAGTATTTT.

V usage is TRBV7-9 and J usage is TRBJ2-5, with D possibly called TRBD1 or TRBD2 (6 bases each). The germline CDR1 and CDR2 sequences are SEHNR and FQNEAQ (reference sequence). The ends were cut back, 5 bases at V and 3 bases at J, with 19 bases in the middle. The CDR3 totals 16 residues. The CDR3 region is CASSPREGGKEETQYF. The CDR3 coding sequence is TGTGCCAGCAGCCCCCGCGAGGGGGGTAAAGAAGAGACCCAGTACTTC.

This rearrangement joins TRBV4-1 to TRBJ2-5; the D is unclear. Trimming pared 2 bases from V and 5 bases from J, leaving 12 bases between. Germline V gives CDR1 MGHRA, CDR2 YSYEKL. The CDR3 has 14 residues. This CDR3 reads CASSQTSSGETQYF. The CDR3 bases are TGCGCCAGCAGCCAAACGTCCTCTGGGGAGACCCAGTACTTC.

This clonotype was observed a few times. V and J are TRBV20-1 and TRBJ1-2, with a possible D match to TRBD1 (5 bases). The CDR3 runs 11 residues. The germline CDR1 and CDR2 sequences are DFQATT and SNEGSKA (reference sequence). V gave up 4 bases and J gave up 7 bases, with 10 bases separating them. In DNA form, the CDR3 reads TGCAGTGCTAAGGGGCAGGTTGGCTACACCTTC. Translation: CSAKGQVGYTF.

In its sample, this clonotype was seen a few times. This chain connects TRBV7-9 to TRBJ1-6; D perhaps matches TRBD1 (6 bases). Germline V CDR1 and CDR2: SEHNR, FQNEAQ (reference sequence). The CDR3 loop spans 16 amino acids. V was trimmed by 5 bases and J by 5 bases, leaving 16 bases between them. CDR3: CASSPDGGLNNSPLHF. The CDR3, as DNA: TGTGCCAGCAGCCCAGACGGGGGCCTCAATAATTCACCCCTCCACTTT.

This clonotype was recorded a few times. V gene TRBV7-2 combines with J gene TRBJ1-5; D is unresolved. The V gene lost 5 bases and the J gene lost 5 bases, with 7 bases spanning the gap. From germline, CDR1 is SGHTA and CDR2 FQGNSA. This CDR3 is 12 amino acids long. The CDR3 protein is CASSQYYQPQHF. CDR3 in DNA: TGTGCCAGCAGCCAATACTATCAGCCCCAGCATTTT.

Comments on this clonotype: The germline gene is not matched at one end of the junction; a read error may be the cause. The V gene is TRBV11-3, the J gene TRBJ2-7; 9 positions match TRBD2. The germline V gene has CDR1 SGHNT and CDR2 YENEEA. This CDR3 region has 13 residues. This chain's CDR3 is CAGSRTSVDEQYF. The CDR3 DNA sequence: TGTGCCGGCAGCCGGACTAGCGTCGACGAGCAGTACTTC.

A few counts support this clonotype. A junction boundary mismatches the germline segment, possibly from a read error. V is TRBV12-3 or TRBV12-4 and J is TRBJ2-1; D not resolved. The CDR3 runs to 15 residues. CDR3 sequence: CASSTLRSSYNEQFF. Here the CDR3 DNA reads TGTGCCAGCAGTACCCTACGGAGCTCCTACAATGAGCAGTTTTTC.

This rearrangement joins TRBV27 to TRBJ2-3; D gene uncertain. CDR1 and CDR2 from the germline V gene are MNHEY and SMNVEV (reference sequence). Deletions cut 5 bases from V and 0 bases from J, with 15 bases between. This CDR3 is 16 amino acids long. CDR3 DNA sequence: TGTGCCAGCAGTAGAACAGATCCCCCTAGCACAGATACGCAGTATTTT. Its translation: CASSRTDPPSTDTQYF.

This clonotype was seen only a few times. This chain connects TRBV20-1 to TRBJ2-3, with D tentatively TRBD2 (6 bases). Germline V lookup: CDR1 DFQATT, CDR2 SNEGSKA (reference sequence). The germline V and J ends were trimmed by 1 base and 2 bases, with 19 bases remaining between them. The CDR3 runs to 17 residues. Here the CDR3 DNA reads TGCAGTGCTAGAGGTCCGACTAGGGTGGCCTTCACAGATACGCAGTATTTT. Translating it yields CSARGPTRVAFTDTQYF.